The clone carrying this T cell receptor (beta chain) was detected a few times. The antigen is unknown. This record comes from a study of blood T cells in healthy people across ages. PCR was performed a second time for roughly 6 to 12 cycles using a sample-barcoded 5' primer and a J-beta primer mix. There were at least 3 million CDR3-containing paired-end reads obtained from each sample. MiXCR was run by TCRdb on the 5' RACE reads, yielding one entry per CDR3 protein. This table holds 1.5 million to 2 million distinct CDR3 sequences, 49% found once. This CDR3 region has 11 residues. Between the trimmed V and J ends, which lost 7 bases and 2 bases, there was a span of 6 bases. The germline V gene has CDR1 MNHNS and CDR2 SASEGT. Study observations and caveats: Conclusively comparing naive with antigen-experienced cells was impossible with unsorted PBMCs.

The sample comprised blood. This TCR came from a woman between 40 and 55 years old in good health. The genes are TRBV6-1 and TRBJ2-7; D gene ambiguous. The CDR3 nucleotides are TGTGCCAGCAAACTTCCCTACGAGCAGTACTTC. The encoded protein is CASKLPYEQYF.